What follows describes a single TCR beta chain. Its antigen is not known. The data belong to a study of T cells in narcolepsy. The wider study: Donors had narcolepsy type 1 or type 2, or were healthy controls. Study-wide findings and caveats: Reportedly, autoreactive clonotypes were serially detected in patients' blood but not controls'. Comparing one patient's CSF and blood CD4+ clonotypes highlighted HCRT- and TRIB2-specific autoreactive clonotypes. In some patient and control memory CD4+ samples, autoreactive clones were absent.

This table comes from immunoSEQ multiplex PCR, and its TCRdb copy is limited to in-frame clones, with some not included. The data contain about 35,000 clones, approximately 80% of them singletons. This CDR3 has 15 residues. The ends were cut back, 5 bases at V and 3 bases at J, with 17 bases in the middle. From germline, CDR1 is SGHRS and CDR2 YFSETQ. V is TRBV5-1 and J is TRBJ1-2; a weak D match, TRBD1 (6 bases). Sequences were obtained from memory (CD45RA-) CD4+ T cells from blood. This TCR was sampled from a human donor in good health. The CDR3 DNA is TGCGCCAGCAGTTCGGACAGTGGTAGTGACTATGGCTACACCTTC. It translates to CASSSDSGSDYGYTF.